This T cell receptor (beta chain) emerged from a study of OX40 agonist ivuxolimab in advanced cancers. The overall study: Patients received the agonistic anti-OX40 (CD134) antibody ivuxolimab. Two cutaneous melanoma patients and one hepatocellular carcinoma patient, three in all, had partial responses. Eligibility rules accepted prior anti-PD-1, anti-PD-L1 or anti-CTLA-4 therapy, and over 30% had some.

A history of autoimmune disease or systemic immunosuppression excluded patients. V was shortened by 4 bases and J by 0 bases, with 11 bases between the two germline ends. This CDR3 contains 15 residues. Germline loops: CDR1 MNHEY, CDR2 SVGAGI. The method was immunoSEQ multiplex PCR; TCRdb's version includes in-frame clones alone and lacks a portion of them. The table lists under 95,000 clones, roughly 85% of them singletons, with approximately 1.5% in the top ten. The TCR comes from an adult with an advanced solid tumor such as melanoma, head and neck, liver or kidney cancer. The source material was CD4+ or CD8+ T cells sorted from blood, sampled in a trial of the OX40 agonist ivuxolimab. This chain joins TRBV6-5 and TRBJ2-3; D perhaps matches TRBD2 (5 bases). The CDR3 here is CASSSSLASTDTQYF. CDR3 DNA sequence: TGTGCCAGCAGTTCCTCGCTAGCTAGCACAGATACGCAGTATTTT.